This TCR beta chain was identified during a study of T cells in Graves' hyperthyroidism and ophthalmopathy. Patients were aged 18 to 65, had disease duration under 2 months, and had newly diagnosed hyperthyroidism. Uncontrolled infection, other autoimmune disease, pregnancy or lactation barred patients from enrollment. Using RNA transcripts as the source, TCR beta CDR3 regions were amplified. The HTBI set primed first-round TCR CDR3 RT-PCR. Using its own MiXCR run on the multiplex PCR reads, TCRdb lists one record per CDR3 protein. Of hundreds of thousands of distinct CDR3 sequences in the sample, 15% to 20% were seen once. Germline CDR1 SQVTM, CDR2 ANQGSEA. The CDR3 covers 14 residues. The V end was cut by 3 bases, the J end by 2 bases, with 13 bases between. Study-wide results and limits: Model predictions of ophthalmopathy came a median around 6.5 months before onset.

With respect to this clonotype: Its antigen remains unknown.

The source is a woman in her 30s with Graves' hyperthyroidism. The chain has TRBV29-1 and TRBJ2-5, with no clear D. Sequencing was carried out using blood. The CDR3 coding sequence is TGCAGCGTTGAGACGGCAGAACAACAAGAGACCCAGTACTTC. This encodes CSVETAEQQETQYF.